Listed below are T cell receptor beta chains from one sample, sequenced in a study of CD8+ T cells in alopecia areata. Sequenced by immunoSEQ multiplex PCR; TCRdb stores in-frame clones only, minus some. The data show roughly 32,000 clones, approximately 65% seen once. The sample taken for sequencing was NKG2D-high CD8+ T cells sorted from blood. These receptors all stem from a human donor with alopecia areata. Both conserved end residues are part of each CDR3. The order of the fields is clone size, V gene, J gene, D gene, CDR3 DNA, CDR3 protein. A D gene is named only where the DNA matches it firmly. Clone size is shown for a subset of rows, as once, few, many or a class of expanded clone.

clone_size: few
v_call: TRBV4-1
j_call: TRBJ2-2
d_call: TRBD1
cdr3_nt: TGCGCCAGCAAGGTCCAGGGGGCTGGCACCGGGGAGCTGTTTTTT
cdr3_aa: CASKVQGAGTGELFF

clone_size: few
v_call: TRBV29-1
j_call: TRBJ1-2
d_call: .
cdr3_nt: TGCAGTTCTGACAGCCTCTATGGCTACACCTTC
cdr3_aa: CSSDSLYGYTF

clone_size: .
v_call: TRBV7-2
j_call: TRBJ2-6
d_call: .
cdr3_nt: TGTGCCAGCAGCTTAGTTGGAGGGTCCGGGGCCAACGTCCTGACTTTC
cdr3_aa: CASSLVGGSGANVLTF

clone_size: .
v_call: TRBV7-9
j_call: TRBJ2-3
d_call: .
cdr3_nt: TGTGCCAGCACCCCAAGAGGGGATACGCAGTATTTT
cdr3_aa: CASTPRGDTQYF

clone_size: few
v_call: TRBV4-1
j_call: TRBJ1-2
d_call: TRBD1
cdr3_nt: TGCGCCAGCAGCCAAGAGCAAAGACAGGGAATCGGCTATGGCTACACCTTC
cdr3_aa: CASSQEQRQGIGYGYTF

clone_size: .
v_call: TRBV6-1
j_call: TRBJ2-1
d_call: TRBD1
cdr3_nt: TGTGCCAGCAGTGACTACCTCGGACAGGGCTATGAGCAGTTCTTC
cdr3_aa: CASSDYLGQGYEQFF

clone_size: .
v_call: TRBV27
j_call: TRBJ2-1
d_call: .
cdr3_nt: TGTGCCAGCAGTCCCACCTGGGCGGAAATAAGAAGCACGGCCTTCAATGAGCAGTTCTTC
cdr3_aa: CASSPTWAEIRSTAFNEQFF

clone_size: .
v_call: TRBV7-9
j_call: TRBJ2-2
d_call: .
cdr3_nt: TGTGCCAGCAGCTTTCTCCGGGACCAAACCACCGGGGAGCTGTTTTTT
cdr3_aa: CASSFLRDQTTGELFF

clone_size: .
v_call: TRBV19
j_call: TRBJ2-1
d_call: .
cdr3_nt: TGTGCCAGTAGTGATTGGGCCCCCGACAATGAGCAGTTCTTC
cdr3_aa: CASSDWAPDNEQFF

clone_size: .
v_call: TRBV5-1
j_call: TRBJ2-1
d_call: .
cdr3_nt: TGCGCCAGCAGCTTGTGGGTGAGAGGGGCGGACTACAATGAGCAGTTCTTC
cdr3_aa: CASSLWVRGADYNEQFF

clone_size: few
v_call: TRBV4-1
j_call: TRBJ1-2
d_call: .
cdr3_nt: TGCGCCAGCAGCCAAGCTCCTAACGGGGGTATTGGGATCTACACCTTC
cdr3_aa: CASSQAPNGGIGIYTF

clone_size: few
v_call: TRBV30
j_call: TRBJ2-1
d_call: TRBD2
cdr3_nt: TGTGCCTGGGGACTAGCCAAGAACAATGAGCAGTTCTTC
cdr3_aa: CAWGLAKNNEQFF

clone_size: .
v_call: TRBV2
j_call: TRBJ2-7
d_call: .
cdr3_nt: TGTGCCAGCACCCCCGGGGGGAGGGGGTACGAGCAGTACTTC
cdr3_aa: CASTPGGRGYEQYF

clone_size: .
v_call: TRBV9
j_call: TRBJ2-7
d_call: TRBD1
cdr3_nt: TGTGCCAGCAGCGAACAGGGGGTTTCCTACGAGCAGTACTTC
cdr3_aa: CASSEQGVSYEQYF

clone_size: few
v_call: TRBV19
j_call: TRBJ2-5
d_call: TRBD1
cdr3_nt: TGTGCCAGTAGGGGGACAGGGGGGACCAAAGAGACCCAGTACTTC
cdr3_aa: CASRGTGGTKETQYF

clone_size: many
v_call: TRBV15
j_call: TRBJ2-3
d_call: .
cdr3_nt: TGTGCCACCAGCAGAGTAGGGGGAACAGATACGCAGTATTTT
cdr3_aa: CATSRVGGTDTQYF

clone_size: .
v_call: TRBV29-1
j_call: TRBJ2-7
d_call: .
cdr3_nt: TGCAGCGTTGTCAGTCCCGCGGGCGAGCAGTACTTC
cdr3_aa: CSVVSPAGEQYF

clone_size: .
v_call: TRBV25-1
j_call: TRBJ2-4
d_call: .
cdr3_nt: TGTGCCAGCGTCGACGGCAAAAACATTCAGTACTTC
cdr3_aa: CASVDGKNIQYF

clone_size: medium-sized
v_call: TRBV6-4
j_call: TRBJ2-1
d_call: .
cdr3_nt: TGTGCCAGCAGTCCAGACATAGACTACAATGAGCAGTTCTTC
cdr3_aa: CASSPDIDYNEQFF

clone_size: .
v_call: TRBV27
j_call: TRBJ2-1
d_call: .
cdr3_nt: TGTGCCAGCAGTTTATCCCCCTCGGGCAATGAGCAGTTCTTC
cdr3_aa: CASSLSPSGNEQFF

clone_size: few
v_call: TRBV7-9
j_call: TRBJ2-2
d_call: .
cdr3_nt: TGTGCCAGCAGAAGGTCGGGCGACAGAACCGGGGAGCTGTTTTTT
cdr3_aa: CASRRSGDRTGELFF

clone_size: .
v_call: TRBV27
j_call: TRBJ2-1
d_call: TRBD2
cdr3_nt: TGTGCCAGCAGCGGCCCGGGGACTAGCGAGTACAATGAGCAGTTCTTC
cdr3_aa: CASSGPGTSEYNEQFF

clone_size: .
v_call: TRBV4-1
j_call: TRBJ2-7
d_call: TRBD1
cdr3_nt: TGCGCCAGCAGCCAAGAGATTACAGGGGCCCAGGAGCAGTACTTC
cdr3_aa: CASSQEITGAQEQYF

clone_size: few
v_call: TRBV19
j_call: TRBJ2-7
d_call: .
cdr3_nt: TGTGCCAGTAGTATTGACACCTACTCCTACGAGCAGTACTTC
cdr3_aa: CASSIDTYSYEQYF